The 2 T cell receptor beta chains listed next were all sequenced from one sample in a study of blood T cell repertoires in COVID-19. Libraries were prepared by immunoSEQ multiplex PCR; TCRdb keeps only in-frame clonotypes and omits some of them. The sample consists of 72,000 or so clones, approximately 80% of them appearing once. The sequenced material came from peripheral blood. The source is a man older than 75 with active COVID-19.

The chain links TRBV5-6 to TRBJ1-2, with TRBD1 as a possible D gene (6 bases). CDR1 is SGHDT and CDR2 is YYEEEE in the germline V gene. This CDR3 region has 13 residues. Trimming stripped 0 bases from V and 13 bases from J, with 16 bases between. The CDR3 region has the DNA TGTGCCAGCAGCTTGGCCATCCAGGGGTCCTCCACCTTC. It codes for CASSLAIQGSSTF.

The chain uses TRBV10-2 and TRBJ1-6; no firm D call. V gave up 5 bases and J gave up 5 bases, with 7 bases separating them. CDR1 is WSHSY and CDR2 is SAAADI in the germline V gene. This CDR3 has 13 residues. The CDR3 sequence is CASSRQDNSPLHF. The CDR3 DNA reads TGCGCCAGCAGTCGCCAGGATAATTCACCCCTCCACTTT.